These T cell receptor beta chains were read from a single sample in a study of OX40 agonist ivuxolimab in advanced cancers. Produced via immunoSEQ multiplex PCR; TCRdb's table is partial and in-frame only. The sample yields under 85,000 clones, around 87% seen once. This material consisted of CD4+ or CD8+ T cells sorted from blood, taken in a trial of the OX40 agonist ivuxolimab. These receptors came from an adult with an advanced solid tumor such as melanoma, head and neck, liver or kidney cancer. CDR3s include the opening cysteine and the closing phenylalanine or tryptophan. A D gene is named only where the DNA matches it firmly. Not every row has a clone size; where given, it reads once, few, many or a size class.

>TRBD1|.|TRBV29-1|TRBJ1-4
CSARPGQGKKGNEKLFF
TGCAGCGCCCGCCCGGGACAGGGAAAAAAAGGGAATGAAAAACTGTTTTTT
>.|.|TRBV6-5|TRBJ2-3
CASRRGQHTDTQYF
TGTGCCAGCAGACGCGGACAGCACACAGATACGCAGTATTTT
>.|.|TRBV9|TRBJ2-2
CASSGTTITGELFF
TGTGCCAGCAGCGGGACTACAATAACCGGGGAGCTGTTTTTT
>.|.|TRBV7-6|TRBJ2-2
CASSSESSVNTGELFF
TGTGCCAGCAGCTCTGAATCTAGCGTAAACACCGGGGAGCTGTTTTTT
>.|.|TRBV4-3|TRBJ1-3
CASSQDPGAFGNTIYF
TGCGCCAGCAGCCAAGATCCCGGGGCTTTTGGAAACACCATATATTTT
>TRBD1|.|TRBV5-5|TRBJ1-2
CASSYSTGANYGYTF
TGTGCCAGCAGCTACTCGACAGGGGCGAACTATGGCTACACCTTC
>TRBD2|.|TRBV18|TRBJ2-1
CASSSTSDSYNEQFF
TGTGCCAGCTCCTCGACTAGCGACTCCTACAATGAGCAGTTCTTC
>TRBD1|.|TRBV5-6|TRBJ1-2
CASSQRTGTAIYGYTF
TGTGCCAGCAGTCAACGCACCGGGACAGCCATTTATGGCTACACCTTC
>.|.|TRBV5-4|TRBJ1-1
CASSLGHGFEAFF
TGTGCCAGCAGCCTGGGACATGGGTTTGAAGCTTTCTTT
>TRBD1|.|TRBV6-5|TRBJ2-7
CASSRTGYGEQYF
TGTGCCAGCAGTCGGACAGGGTACGGCGAGCAGTACTTC
>.|.|TRBV4-1|TRBJ1-1
CASSQDDGVRQDTEAFF
TGCGCCAGCAGCCAAGATGATGGAGTAAGGCAGGACACTGAAGCTTTCTTT
>TRBD1|.|TRBV5-5|TRBJ1-5
CASSGQDSNQPQHF
TGTGCCAGCAGCGGACAGGATAGCAATCAGCCCCAGCATTTT
>.|.|TRBV6-1|TRBJ2-3
CASRRQHSDTQYF
TGTGCCAGCAGACGACAGCATTCCGATACGCAGTATTTT
>.|.|TRBV4-2|TRBJ2-7
CASSQDPAGSVNSPYEQYF
TGTGCCAGCAGCCAAGATCCTGCGGGTTCTGTCAATTCCCCCTACGAGCAGTACTTC
>.|once|TRBV7-2|TRBJ2-1
CASSRTGAGNEQFF
TGTGCCAGCAGCCGGACGGGGGCTGGCAATGAGCAGTTCTTC
>.|.|TRBV11-2|TRBJ1-2
CASSLANGNYGYTF
TGTGCCAGCAGCTTAGCCAACGGCAACTATGGCTACACCTTC
>.|.|TRBV7-2|TRBJ1-1
CASSYAGDTEAFF
TGTGCCAGCAGCTACGCCGGGGACACTGAAGCTTTCTTT
>.|once|TRBV7-9|TRBJ1-2
CASSLGVSVQNYGYTF
TGTGCCAGCAGCTTAGGGGTTTCGGTTCAGAACTATGGCTACACCTTC
>.|.|TRBV11-2|TRBJ2-1
CASSTRVASSNEQFF
TGTGCCAGCAGCACCCGGGTGGCGTCGAGCAATGAGCAGTTCTTC
>.|.|TRBV5-1|TRBJ2-2
CASSLTPTNTGELFF
TGCGCCAGCAGCCTAACCCCCACGAACACCGGGGAGCTGTTTTTT
>.|.|TRBV7-2|TRBJ2-7
CASSFTYGPEQYF
TGTGCCAGCAGCTTCACCTACGGTCCCGAGCAGTACTTC
>TRBD2|.|TRBV27|TRBJ2-1
CASRRAGGNYNEQFF
TGTGCCAGCAGAAGAGCGGGAGGGAACTACAATGAGCAGTTCTTC
>TRBD2|.|TRBV27|TRBJ2-5
CASSFLGGSGETQYF
TGTGCCAGCAGTTTCCTCGGCGGGAGCGGGGAGACCCAGTACTTC
>.|.|TRBV13|TRBJ2-7
CASSYLSLEQYF
TGTGCCAGCAGCTATCTTAGCTTGGAGCAGTACTTC
>.|once|TRBV21-1|TRBJ2-7
CASSPRCRGGYEQYF
TGTGCCAGCAGCCCCCGGTGTAGGGGCGGCTACGAGCAGTACTTC
>.|.|TRBV18|TRBJ2-1
CASSPPAQSSYNEQFF
TGTGCCAGCTCACCACCGGCACAGAGCTCCTACAATGAGCAGTTCTTC
>.|.|TRBV7-9|TRBJ1-5
CASSLGGIDQPQHF
TGTGCCAGCAGCTTAGGAGGGATTGATCAGCCCCAGCATTTT
>TRBD2|.|TRBV10-3|TRBJ2-5
CAISEGLAGRETQYF
TGTGCCATCAGCGAGGGTCTAGCGGGGCGAGAGACCCAGTACTTC
>.|.|TRBV29-1|TRBJ1-1
CSAGQGRGGAEAFF
TGCAGCGCTGGGCAGGGTCGCGGCGGCGCTGAAGCTTTCTTT
>.|.|TRBV28|TRBJ1-5
CASSFQTGFISNQPQHF
TGTGCCAGCAGTTTTCAAACAGGGTTTATTAGCAATCAGCCCCAGCATTTT
>TRBD2|once|TRBV11-3|TRBJ2-3
CASSFAGEGADTQYF
TGTGCCAGCAGCTTCGCGGGAGAGGGCGCAGATACGCAGTATTTT
>.|.|TRBV14|TRBJ1-1
CASSQVVRGNTEAFF
TGTGCCAGCAGCCAAGTCGTCCGGGGGAACACTGAAGCTTTCTTT
>.|.|TRBV4-3|TRBJ2-7
CASSQNYEQYF
TGCGCCAGCAGCCAAAACTACGAGCAGTACTTC
>TRBD2|.|TRBV11-3|TRBJ2-1
CASSRGLADSSYNEQFF
TGTGCCAGCAGCCGGGGACTAGCGGATAGCTCCTACAATGAGCAGTTCTTC
>.|few|TRBV19|TRBJ1-1
CASRIGTGNVAFF
TGTGCCAGTAGGATCGGCACAGGGAACGTAGCTTTCTTT
>.|once|TRBV10-2|TRBJ1-5
CASSGGSGQPQHF
TGCGCCAGCAGTGGCGGATCTGGTCAGCCCCAGCATTTT
>TRBD1|.|TRBV5-5|TRBJ1-4
CASSTHGTGSEKLFF
TGTGCCAGCAGCACCCACGGGACAGGGTCTGAAAAACTGTTTTTT
>.|once|TRBV19|TRBJ1-4
CASSRPKVTESEKLFF
TGTGCCAGTAGTCGTCCTAAGGTGACCGAAAGTGAAAAACTGTTTTTT
>.|.|TRBV19|TRBJ2-3
CASTPTLGSTDTQYF
TGTGCCAGTACCCCTACGCTAGGGAGCACAGATACGCAGTATTTT
>.|.|TRBV21-1|TRBJ2-3
CASSKVPLAHGTDTQYF
TGTGCCAGCAGCAAAGTCCCTTTGGCCCACGGGACAGATACGCAGTATTTT
>.|once|TRBV27|TRBJ1-1
CASSLGVVNTEAFF
TGTGCCAGCAGTTTAGGGGTAGTGAACACTGAAGCTTTCTTT
>TRBD1|.|TRBV19|TRBJ2-6
CASSGHRGSGANVLTF
TGTGCCAGTAGTGGACACAGGGGCTCTGGGGCCAACGTCCTGACTTTC
>TRBD1|.|TRBV7-8|TRBJ1-1
CASSFTGASAEAFF
TGTGCCAGCAGCTTTACAGGGGCGAGCGCTGAAGCTTTCTTT
>.|.|TRBV5-4|TRBJ2-7
CASSLEGPSNEQYF
TGTGCCAGCAGCTTGGAGGGTCCCTCCAACGAGCAGTACTTC
>TRBD1|.|TRBV19|TRBJ2-3
CASSIQGGTDTQYF
TGTGCCAGTAGTATCCAGGGGGGCACAGATACGCAGTATTTT
>TRBD1|.|TRBV5-4|TRBJ2-7
CASSLSVTGNTYEQYF
TGTGCCAGCAGCTTGTCCGTGACAGGGAATACCTACGAGCAGTACTTC
>.|.|TRBV7-9|TRBJ2-3
CASSLARGLASRTDTQYF
TGTGCCAGCAGCTTAGCCCGTGGGCTAGCGAGTCGCACAGATACGCAGTATTTT
>TRBD1|.|TRBV2|TRBJ2-7
CASYRTGLSYEQYF
TGTGCCAGTTATCGGACAGGCCTCTCCTACGAGCAGTACTTC
>TRBD1|once|TRBV6-4|TRBJ1-2
CASSDGQGGYTF
TGTGCCAGCAGCGATGGACAGGGTGGCTACACCTTC
>.|.|TRBV29-1|TRBJ1-3
CSGGSGNTIYF
TGCAGCGGGGGCTCTGGAAACACCATATATTTT
>.|.|TRBV7-8|TRBJ2-3
CASSLAETTDTQYF
TGTGCCAGCAGCTTAGCGGAGACCACAGATACGCAGTATTTT
>TRBD2|few|TRBV18|TRBJ2-3
CASSPPGLAGGSDTQYF
TGTGCCAGCTCACCACCGGGACTAGCGGGAGGATCAGATACGCAGTATTTT
>.|.|TRBV6-6|TRBJ2-7
CASSYKVRNYEQYF
TGTGCCAGCAGTTACAAGGTCCGGAACTACGAGCAGTACTTC